A single sample gave rise to the 6 T cell receptor beta chains below, sequenced in a study of follicular helper T cells after annual influenza vaccination. TCRdb keeps only in-frame clones here, not all; method: immunoSEQ multiplex PCR. The sample lists about 8,700 clones, under 85% seen once, with over 2.5% in the top ten. Indicated time point: 2013-2014 season, 7 days after vaccination. The sample in question was CXCR5+ CD38- circulating T follicular helper cells from blood, obtained 7 days after influenza vaccination. Subset here: circulating Tfh, non-naive CD4+CXCR5+PD-1+ (ICOS+CD38+ or ICOS-CD38-). All receptors derive from an adult who received the influenza vaccine.

V gene TRBV19 combines with J gene TRBJ2-5; D is unclear. CDR3 length equals 13 residues. CDR1 and CDR2 (germline): LNHDA, SQIVND (reference sequence). The V end lost 6 bases, the J end lost 3 bases, and 11 bases lay between the germline ends. DNA for the CDR3: TGTGCCAGTAGCTCCAGTGCCAAAGAGACCCAGTACTTC. Protein sequence: CASSSSAKETQYF.

V is TRBV28 and J is TRBJ2-1; no firm D call. The CDR3 runs 15 residues. V dropped 7 bases and J dropped 7 bases, with 20 bases sitting between them. Germline-derived CDR1 and CDR2 are MDHEN and SYDVKM. The DNA of the CDR3 is TGTGCCAGCACCCCCCCAGGACCCGTCTCTAATGAGCAGTTCTTC. Translated, it gives CASTPPGPVSNEQFF.

This chain uses TRBV5-6 with TRBJ1-3, with D uncertain. The CDR3 contains 14 residues. Germline loops: CDR1 SGHDT, CDR2 YYEEEE. V gave up 4 bases and J gave up 0 bases, with 8 bases separating them. For the CDR3, the DNA is TGTGCCAGCAGCCTCATAAGCTCTGGAAACACCATATATTTT. Translation: CASSLISSGNTIYF.

V and J are TRBV28 and TRBJ1-1, with D perhaps TRBD1 (6 bases). This CDR3 is 15 amino acids long. The V gene's germline CDR1 is MDHEN and CDR2 SYDVKM. Trimming took off 8 bases at V and 0 bases at J, with 16 bases between the two ends. CDR3 in amino acids: CASPPPGQLNTEAFF. As DNA, the CDR3 is TGTGCCAGCCCACCTCCGGGACAACTGAACACTGAAGCTTTCTTT. The entire variable domain, with the rest obtained from reference TRBV28 and TRBJ1-1, is as follows: DVKVTQSSRYLVKRTGEKVFLECVQDMDHENMFWYRQDPGLGLRLIYFSYDVKMKEKGDIPEGYSVSREKKERFSLILESASTNQTSMYLCASPPPGQLNTEAFFGQGTRLTVV.

V and J are TRBV5-1 and TRBJ2-3; no clear D gene. CDR1 is SGHRS, CDR2 YFSETQ, per germline. The CDR3 sequence is 12 residues long. Trimming removed 3 bases at V and 6 bases at J, with 8 bases between. CDR3 protein: CASSSSADTQYF. The CDR3 bases are TGCGCCAGCAGCTCCTCGGCGGATACGCAGTATTTT. Full variable domain (missing parts from reference TRBV5-1 and TRBJ2-3): KAGVTQTPRYLIKTRGQQVTLSCSPISGHRSVSWYQQTPGQGLQFLFEYFSETQRNKGNFPGRFSGRQFSNSRSEMNVSTLELGDSALYLCASSSSADTQYFGPGTRLTVL.

As concerns this clone: Sequence at one end of the junction differs from germline and may be a read error. The chain joins TRBV7-7 to TRBJ2-2, with D perhaps matching TRBD2 (7 bases). Germline assignment: CDR1 SSHAT and CDR2 FNYEAQ (reference sequence). The CDR3 loop spans 17 amino acids. This CDR3 is CASSLAPGGQNTGELFF. The DNA of the CDR3 is TGTGCTAGCAGCTTAGCGCCGGGGGGCCAAAACACCGGGGAGCTGTTTTTT.